This record concerns one T cell receptor beta chain sequence. The sample belongs to a study of blood T cell repertoires in COVID-19. The CDR3 covers 14 residues. The V end was cut by 5 bases, the J end by 4 bases, with 14 bases between. CDR1 is MNHEY, CDR2 SMNVEV, per germline (reference sequence). Clones were sequenced by immunoSEQ multiplex PCR, and TCRdb holds only the in-frame ones, with some missing. This table has tens of thousands of clones, 74% appearing once. The material sequenced was peripheral blood. This TCR came from a man in his 70s with COVID-19, enrolled during active disease. This chain connects TRBV27 to TRBJ1-2, with D perhaps matching TRBD1 (6 bases). The CDR3 region is CASSRAGHLYGYTF. CDR3 DNA: TGTGCCAGCAGTAGAGCGGGACACCTCTATGGCTACACCTTC.